This T cell receptor (beta chain) was identified during a study of blood T cell repertoires in COVID-19. The CDR3 has 15 residues. CDR1 MGHRA and CDR2 YSYEKL come from the germline V gene. V gave up 0 bases and J gave up 2 bases, with 11 bases separating them. Authors' methods: It was from reference gene primer amplification that nucleated cell counts were estimated. Profiled with immunoSEQ multiplex PCR; TCRdb holds only in-frame clones, not every one. That table gives V, J and clone size, and the DNA gave D and trimming. The table shows 98,000 or so clones, with less than 75% occurring only once. This receptor was obtained from a woman aged 40 to 50 with acute or convalescent COVID-19. V gene TRBV4-1 combines with J gene TRBJ2-7; the D gene is possibly TRBD1 (5 bases). The source material was peripheral blood. The CDR3 nucleotides read TGCGCCAGCAGCCAAGATGTAGGGGCGACCTACGAGCAGTACTTC. This sequence encodes CASSQDVGATYEQYF.